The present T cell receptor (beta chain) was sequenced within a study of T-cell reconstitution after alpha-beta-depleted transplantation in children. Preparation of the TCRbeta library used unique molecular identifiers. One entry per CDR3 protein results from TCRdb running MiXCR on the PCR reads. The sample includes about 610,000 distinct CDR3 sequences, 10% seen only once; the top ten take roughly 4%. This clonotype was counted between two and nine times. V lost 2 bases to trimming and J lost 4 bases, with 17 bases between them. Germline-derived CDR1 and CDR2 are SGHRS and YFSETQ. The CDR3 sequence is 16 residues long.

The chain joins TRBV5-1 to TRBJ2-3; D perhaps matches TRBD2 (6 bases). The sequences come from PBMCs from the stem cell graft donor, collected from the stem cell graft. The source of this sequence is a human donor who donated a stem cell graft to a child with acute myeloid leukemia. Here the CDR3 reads CASSFGRAGWADTQYF. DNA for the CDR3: TGCGCCAGCAGCTTCGGTAGGGCGGGATGGGCAGATACGCAGTATTTT.